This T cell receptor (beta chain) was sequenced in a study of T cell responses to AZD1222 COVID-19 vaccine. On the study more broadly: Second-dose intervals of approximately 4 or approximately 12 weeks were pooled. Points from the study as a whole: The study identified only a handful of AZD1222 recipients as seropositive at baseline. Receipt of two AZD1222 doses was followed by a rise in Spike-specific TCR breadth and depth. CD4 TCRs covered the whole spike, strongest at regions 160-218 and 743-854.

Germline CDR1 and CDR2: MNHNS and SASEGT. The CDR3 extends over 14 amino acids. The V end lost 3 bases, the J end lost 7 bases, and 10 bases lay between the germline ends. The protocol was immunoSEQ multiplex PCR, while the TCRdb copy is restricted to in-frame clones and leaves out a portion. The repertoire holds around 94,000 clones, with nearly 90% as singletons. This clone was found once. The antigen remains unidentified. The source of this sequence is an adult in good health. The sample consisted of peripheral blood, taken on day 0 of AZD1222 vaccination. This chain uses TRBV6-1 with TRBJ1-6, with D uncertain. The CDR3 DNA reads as TGTGCCAGCAGTGAGTACACATTGAATTCACCCCTCCACTTT. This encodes CASSEYTLNSPLHF.